Listed below are T cell receptor beta chains from one sample, sequenced in a study of CD8 T cells in Susac syndrome. TCRdb re-derived calls from the immunoSEQ multiplex PCR reads in MiXCR, one entry per CDR3 protein. The sample carries 70,000 or so distinct CDR3 sequences, approximately 94% recorded once. The sample consisted of CD8+ T cells from PBMCs. Source of these receptors: a human donor with multiple sclerosis. Both conserved end residues are part of each CDR3. D genes are given only for firm matches. Clone size is stated in some rows and not others, as once, few, many or a class when expanded.

V	D	J	length	size	DNA	CDR3
TRBV29-1	.	TRBJ1-2	15	.	TGCAGCGTTGACCCAGGCAGGTGGGGTAACTATGGCTACACCTTC	CSVDPGRWGNYGYTF
TRBV5-4	TRBD1	TRBJ1-1	15	once	TGTGCCAGCAGCTTGGACAGGGGAATGGACACTGAAGCTTTCTTT	CASSLDRGMDTEAFF
TRBV23-1	.	TRBJ2-3	14	.	TGCGCCAGCAGTCGGTGGCAGGGCGGTGATACGCAGTATTTT	CASSRWQGGDTQYF
TRBV29-1	TRBD1	TRBJ2-3	12	.	TGCAGCGTTGACCAGGGGGCAGATACGCAGTATTTT	CSVDQGADTQYF
TRBV30	.	TRBJ1-1	15	.	TGTGCCTGGAGTGTCTATTCGAGGGAGAGCACTGAAGCTTTCTTT	CAWSVYSRESTEAFF
TRBV6-2/TRBV6-3	TRBD1	TRBJ2-3	16	.	TGTGCCAGCAGCGCCAGTGGACAGGGTTGGGGAGATACGCAGTATTTT	CASSASGQGWGDTQYF
TRBV12-5	.	TRBJ2-7	14	.	TGTGCTAGTGCCCCCCGCGGGCGCTCCTACGAGCAGTACTTC	CASAPRGRSYEQYF
TRBV7-9	.	TRBJ1-2	14	.	TGTGCCAGCAGCTTAGCACAGGAGAGATATGGCTACACCTTC	CASSLAQERYGYTF
TRBV18	.	TRBJ2-1	13	.	TGTGCCAGCTCACTAGAGACGGGCGATGAGCAGTTCTTC	CASSLETGDEQFF
TRBV24-1	TRBD2	TRBJ2-1	15	.	TGTGCCACCAGTGACCCCACTAGCGGGGACAATGAGCAGTTCTTC	CATSDPTSGDNEQFF
TRBV19	TRBD2	TRBJ2-1	17	once	TGTGCCAGTAGTACTCCTTTAGCGGGAGAGGTGTACAATGAGCAGTTCTTC	CASSTPLAGEVYNEQFF
TRBV7-9	.	TRBJ1-1	15	.	TGTGCCAGCAGCTTAGTTACAGGGATGAACACTGAAGCTTTCTTT	CASSLVTGMNTEAFF
TRBV28	TRBD1	TRBJ2-7	19	.	TGTGCCAGCAGTCCGATAGACCGGGACAGGGCCCGGTCCCCCTACGAGCAGTACTTC	CASSPIDRDRARSPYEQYF
TRBV24-1	TRBD1	TRBJ2-5	13	.	TGTGCCACCAGACCGACAGGGGAAGAGACCCAGTACTTC	CATRPTGEETQYF
TRBV14	.	TRBJ2-7	13	.	TGTGCCAGCAGCCAAGGGGATCTTAACGAGCAGTACTTC	CASSQGDLNEQYF
TRBV12-5	TRBD2	TRBJ2-1	18	once	TGTGCTAGTGGTTTGGCCCCCGAGTTGTCGGGAGGGTACAATGAGCAGTTCTTC	CASGLAPELSGGYNEQFF
TRBV3-1	.	TRBJ2-7	16	.	TGTGCCAGCAGCCAAGTCGGGGGGACAGGAAATTACGAGCAGTACTTC	CASSQVGGTGNYEQYF
TRBV7-6	TRBD2	TRBJ2-1	14	.	TGTGCCAGCGGGCCTAGCGGGGGGCGGGATGGGCAGTTCTTC	CASGPSGGRDGQFF
TRBV7-2	.	TRBJ2-7	13	.	TGTGCCAGCAGCCAGGGGCGAAACTACGAGCAGTACTTC	CASSQGRNYEQYF
TRBV25-1	.	TRBJ2-7	13	.	TGTGCCAGCAGTTCGGAGAACACCTACGAGCAGTACTTC	CASSSENTYEQYF
TRBV5-6	.	TRBJ1-2	14	.	TGTGCCAGCAGCTTGGATTCAGCGAACTATGACTACACCTTC	CASSLDSANYDYTF
TRBV7-9	.	TRBJ2-1	12	few	TGTGCCAGCAGCCCTGGGGGCAATGAGCAGTTCTTC	CASSPGGNEQFF
TRBV11-2	.	TRBJ2-1	15	.	TGTGCCAGCAGCTTTGGCCAGAGGTACCCCAATGAGCAGTTCTTC	CASSFGQRYPNEQFF
TRBV5-6	.	TRBJ2-1	14	.	TGTGCCAGCAGCTCGCTAACGGGGAGAAATGAGCAGTTCTTC	CASSSLTGRNEQFF